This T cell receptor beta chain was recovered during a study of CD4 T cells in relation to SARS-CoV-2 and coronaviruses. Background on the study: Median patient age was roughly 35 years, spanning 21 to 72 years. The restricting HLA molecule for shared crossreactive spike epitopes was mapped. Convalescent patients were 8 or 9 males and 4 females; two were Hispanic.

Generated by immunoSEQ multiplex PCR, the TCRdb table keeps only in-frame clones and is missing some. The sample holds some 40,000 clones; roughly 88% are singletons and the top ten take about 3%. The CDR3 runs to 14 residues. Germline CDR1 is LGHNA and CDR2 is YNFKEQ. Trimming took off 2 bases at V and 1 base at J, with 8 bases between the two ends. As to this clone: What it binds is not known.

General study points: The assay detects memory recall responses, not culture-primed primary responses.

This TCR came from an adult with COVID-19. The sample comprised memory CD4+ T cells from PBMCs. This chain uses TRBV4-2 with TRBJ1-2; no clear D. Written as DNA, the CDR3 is TGTGCCAGCAGCCAAAACAGTAATAACTATGGCTACACCTTC. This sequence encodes CASSQNSNNYGYTF.